The clone carrying this T cell receptor beta chain was observed a few times. The data originate from a study of blood T cell repertoires in COVID-19. Overall study: The samples span acute and convalescent COVID-19 from the United States, Italy and Spain.

Clones were sequenced by immunoSEQ multiplex PCR, and TCRdb holds only the in-frame ones, with some missing. Among 150,000 to 190,000 clones listed, approximately 80% were seen once. The CDR3 is made up of 15 amino acids. The V end was cut by 5 bases, the J end by 1 base, with 12 bases between. Per germline, CDR1 SGHRS and CDR2 YFSETQ. The clonotype was recovered from a woman aged 80 or older with acute or convalescent COVID-19. The sample was peripheral blood. This chain connects TRBV5-1 to TRBJ2-2; D is undetermined. CDR3 loop: CASRDSAKNTGELFF. The CDR3 nucleotides are TGCGCCAGCAGAGACTCAGCGAAGAACACCGGGGAGCTGTTTTTT.